Below, 25 T cell receptor beta chains from the same sample are listed, as sequenced in a study of T cells in Graves' hyperthyroidism and ophthalmopathy. TCR beta CDR3 regions were amplified from RNA transcripts. Researchers ran a first-round RT-PCR on the TCR CDR3 using the HTBI primer set. TCRdb independently ran MiXCR on the multiplex PCR reads; one entry per CDR3 protein. The table has hundreds of thousands of distinct CDR3 sequences, approximately 14% seen once. What was sequenced was blood. The receptors were sampled from a woman under 30 with Graves' hyperthyroidism.

This chain links TRBV7-9 with TRBJ2-7, with 9 positions matching TRBD2. After removal of 4 bases from V and 5 bases from J, the junction contained 6 bases not matched to a gene. Germline V gene lookup returns CDR1 SEHNR and CDR2 FQNEAQ (reference sequence). This CDR3 is built from 14 residues. For the CDR3, the DNA is TGTGCCAGCAGCTCAGCTACTAGCGGGCACGAGCAGTACTTC. It yields the protein CASSSATSGHEQYF.

V is TRBV29-1 and J is TRBJ1-2, with D possibly TRBD1 on 5 matching bases. V lost 3 bases and J lost 7, with 21 bases in between. Germline CDR1 reads SQVTM; CDR2 reads ANQGSEA. The CDR3 extends over 15 amino acids. CDR3: CSVDGAGTPGGGYTF. In DNA form, the CDR3 reads TGCAGCGTTGATGGCGCGGGGACTCCGGGTGGTGGCTACACCTTC.

This clonotype was observed many times. The gene calls are TRBV20-1 and TRBJ1-2; 10 nucleotides align to TRBD1. This CDR3 has 15 residues. Per the germline V gene, CDR1 is DFQATT and CDR2 is SNEGSKA (reference sequence). V gave up 0 bases and J gave up 7 bases; unmatched junction bases: 8. CDR3 residues: CSARDIRQGAPGYTF. CDR3 nucleotides: TGCAGTGCTAGAGATATCAGACAGGGGGCGCCTGGCTACACCTTC.

V gene TRBV20-1 combines with J gene TRBJ2-6; TRBD1 matches at 7 bases. The CDR3 spans 18 residues. Germline V lookup: CDR1 DFQATT, CDR2 SNEGSKA (reference sequence). The junction had 9 bases not matched to a gene; V was cut back by 0 bases and J by 1 base. The CDR3 coding sequence is TGCAGTGCTAGAGATCAAAGGACAGGCTGGTCTGGGGCCAACGTCCTGACTTTC. Residues: CSARDQRTGWSGANVLTF.

This clonotype was seen only a few times. CDR3 in amino acids: CASTPLTGTGTRNTGELFF. Written as DNA, the CDR3 is TGTGCCAGCACCCCCTTGACGGGGACCGGGACCCGGAACACCGGGGAGCTGTTTTTT. The rearrangement links TRBV27 to TRBJ2-2; possibly TRBD1 or TRBD2 for D (5 bases each). The germline V gene encodes CDR1 MNHEY and CDR2 SMNVEV (reference sequence). This CDR3 has 19 residues. Trimming removed 7 bases at V and 1 base at J, with 25 bases between.

This clonotype was observed a handful of times. The gene calls are TRBV18 and TRBJ1-6, with a weak D call TRBD1 (6 bases). Trimming took 1 base from V and 7 from J, leaving 14 bases between them. The germline V gene encodes CDR1 KGHSH and CDR2 LQKENI. This CDR3 has 16 residues. CDR3 sequence reads: CASSPRSQGQNSPLHF. CDR3 DNA: TGTGCCAGCTCACCACGTTCACAGGGTCAAAATTCACCCCTCCACTTT.

The chain couples TRBV10-3 to TRBJ1-5; no clear D. V lost 0 bases and J 3 bases, leaving 9 bases between the germline ends. CDR1 and CDR2 (germline): ENHRY, SYGVKD. This CDR3 contains 15 residues. The CDR3 reads CAISESRRDNQPQHF. The DNA of the CDR3 is TGTGCCATCAGTGAGTCGAGGAGGGACAATCAGCCCCAGCATTTT.

This clonotype appeared many times. A read error may account for a junction end that differs from germline. The CDR3 reads CASSSGRNSGYTF. The CDR3 DNA reads TGTGCCAGCAGTTCCGGCAGGAACTCTGGCTACACCTTC. The rearrangement links TRBV6-2 or TRBV6-3 to TRBJ1-2; D is ambiguous. The germline CDR1 and CDR2 sequences are MNHEY and SVGEGT. This CDR3 is built from 13 residues.

This clonotype was counted ten times or more. V gene TRBV11-1 combines with J gene TRBJ2-7; perhaps TRBD2 as D (6 bases). The CDR3 is made up of 13 amino acids. V lost 5 bases and J 2 bases, leaving 10 bases between the germline ends. The germline gives CDR1 SGHAT, CDR2 FQDESV (reference sequence). The CDR3 DNA reads as TGTGCCAGCAGCGCGCGACTAGCCTACGAGCAGTACTTC. Translated, it gives CASSARLAYEQYF.

At least ten counts were recorded for this clonotype. The V gene is TRBV6-5, the J gene TRBJ1-4; D is ambiguous. This CDR3 spans 16 amino acids. The germline V gene has CDR1 MNHEY and CDR2 SVGAGI. V lost 0 bases to trimming and J lost 5 bases, with 13 bases between them. The chain's CDR3 is CASSYSISGRNEKLFF. The CDR3 DNA sequence: TGTGCCAGCAGTTACTCGATTAGTGGCAGGAATGAAAAACTGTTTTTT.

This clonotype was recorded at least ten times. The chain links TRBV7-2 to TRBJ2-7, with D unresolved. The germline gives CDR1 SGHTA, CDR2 FQGNSA. The CDR3 contains 16 residues. V was pared by 4 bases and J by 2 bases, with 18 bases between. CDR3 in amino acids: CASSSYGQAIAYEQYF. The CDR3, as DNA: TGTGCCAGCAGCTCCTACGGGCAGGCTATAGCCTACGAGCAGTACTTC.

This clonotype was counted many times. The V call is TRBV11-3, the J call TRBJ2-1; weak D call: TRBD2 (5 bases). The V gene's germline CDR1 is SGHNT and CDR2 YENEEA. The CDR3 spans 13 residues. Trimming stripped 1 base from V and 4 bases from J, with 5 bases between. The DNA for the CDR3 is TGTGCCAGCAGCTTAGGCGGGTACAATGAGCAGTTCTTC. It is translated as CASSLGGYNEQFF.

This clonotype was seen many times. This chain links TRBV28 with TRBJ2-5; 7 nucleotides align to TRBD1. V trimming: 5 bases; J trimming: 3 bases; junction bases outside the gene matches: 3. Germline-derived CDR1 and CDR2 are MDHEN and SYDVKM. The CDR3 is 13 amino acids. The CDR3 DNA follows: TGTGCCAGCAGTCAAGGGACAGAAGAGACCCAGTACTTC. As protein: CASSQGTEETQYF.

This clonotype turned up a few times. The genes are TRBV7-2 and TRBJ2-6, with D perhaps TRBD2 (5 bases). This CDR3 has 15 residues. Looked up from germline, CDR1 is SGHTA and CDR2 is FQGNSA. V was clipped by 1 base and J by 3 bases, with 7 bases between them. This CDR3 reads CASSLVRVGANVLTF. The CDR3 DNA is TGTGCCAGCAGCTTAGTGAGGGTTGGGGCCAACGTCCTGACTTTC.

The J gene is TRBJ2-7, the V gene TRBV25-1, with D possibly TRBD2 on 5 matching bases. V lost 4 bases to trimming and J lost 3 bases, with 16 bases between them. This CDR3 comprises 15 residues. CDR1 and CDR2 from the germline V gene are MGHDK and SYGVNS. The CDR3 is CASSGLRVRGYEQYF. The CDR3 coding sequence is TGTGCCAGCAGTGGCCTAAGGGTCCGGGGCTACGAGCAGTACTTC.

The chain links TRBV14 to TRBJ1-2; D unclear. The CDR3 is made up of 13 amino acids. Germline loops: CDR1 SGHDN, CDR2 FVKESK. Trimming cost V 4 bases and J 4 bases, with 10 bases left between them. This chain's CDR3 is CASSRLSTYGYTF. The CDR3 coding sequence is TGTGCCAGCAGCCGACTGTCTACCTATGGCTACACCTTC.

This clonotype showed up many times. CDR3 sequence: CASSYSRSTSYEQYF. For the CDR3, the DNA is TGTGCCAGCAGTTACTCGAGGAGTACGAGCTACGAGCAGTACTTC. The chain recombines TRBV6-6 with TRBJ2-7, with D unresolved. CDR1 is MNHNY and CDR2 is SVGAGI in the germline V gene (reference sequence). V lost 0 bases and J lost 3, with 12 bases in between. The length of the CDR3 is 15 residues.

This clonotype was seen more than once but under ten times. The J gene is TRBJ1-1, the V gene TRBV5-5, with D maybe TRBD1 (6 bases). The CDR3 loop spans 15 amino acids. CDR1 is SGHKS, CDR2 YYEKEE, per germline (reference sequence). The ends were cut back, 0 bases at V and 7 bases at J, with 16 bases in the middle. The CDR3 coding sequence is TGTGCCAGCAGCTTGGATGCGCAGGGGTTTGTTGAAGCTTTCTTT. Protein: CASSLDAQGFVEAFF.

This clonotype was observed a few times. The chain combines TRBV29-1 with TRBJ2-3, with D perhaps matching TRBD2 (6 bases). Germline loops: CDR1 SQVTM, CDR2 ANQGSEA. There are 13 residues in the CDR3. Trimming removed 3 bases at V and 6 bases at J, with 13 bases between. The CDR3 coding sequence is TGCAGCGTTGAGCTAGCGAGTGGGGATACGCAGTATTTT. This sequence encodes CSVELASGDTQYF.

The chain has TRBV16 and TRBJ1-6; D remains unclear. The CDR3 is 13 amino acids. Looked up from germline, CDR1 is KGHSY and CDR2 is FQNENV. V was cut by 4 bases and J by 7 bases, with 8 bases left in between. CDR3 region: CASSRGRNSPLHF. CDR3 sequence (DNA): TGTGCCAGCAGCCGCGGGAGGAATTCACCCCTCCACTTT.

This clonotype was seen ten or more times. The chain links TRBV12-3 or TRBV12-4 to TRBJ1-1; TRBD1 is a possible D gene (6 bases). The CDR3 has 17 amino acids. The V and J ends lost 5 bases and 0 bases respectively, with 19 bases between them. CDR3 nucleotides: TGTGCCAGCAGTCCAACAACAGGGACCCGAATGAACACTGAAGCTTTCTTT. Translation: CASSPTTGTRMNTEAFF.

The table lists this clonotype with many counts. The rearrangement joins TRBV7-6 to TRBJ1-1; no clear D. Trimming took off 2 bases at V and 1 base at J, with 11 bases between the two ends. Germline V gene lookup returns CDR1 SGHVS and CDR2 FNYEAQ. The CDR3 consists of 15 residues. The CDR3 bases are TGTGCCAGCAGCTTATCGGCGTGGCCGAACACTGAAGCTTTCTTT. This sequence encodes CASSLSAWPNTEAFF.

Comment on this clonotype: A much larger clone is a single base away; this may be a read error. The chain is built from TRBV7-9 and TRBJ1-1; 8 positions match TRBD1. J gave up 5 bases and V 5 bases, and 4 bases lay outside the gene matches. CDR1 and CDR2 from the germline V gene are SEHNR and FQNEAQ (reference sequence). The CDR3 has 13 residues. This CDR3 reads CASSQGARTEAFF. The CDR3, as DNA: TGTGCCAGCAGCCAGGGGGCGAGGACTGAAGCTTTCTTT.

This clonotype was recorded at least ten times. This rearrangement joins TRBV12-3 or TRBV12-4 to TRBJ2-1; 8 bases fit TRBD2. This CDR3 region has 18 residues. Trimming at V came to 6 bases and at J to 5 bases, leaving 18 bases not matched to a gene. CDR3 amino acids: CASSPGGAGLGDNNEQFF. The DNA for the CDR3 is TGTGCCAGCAGCCCCGGGGGGGCGGGGCTAGGAGATAACAATGAGCAGTTCTTC.

Many counts were recorded for this clonotype. Here the CDR3 reads CATSEPGGQETQYF. Here the CDR3 DNA reads TGTGCCACCAGCGAGCCGGGAGGGCAAGAGACCCAGTACTTC. This chain joins TRBV24-1 and TRBJ2-5, with TRBD2 matching 8 bases. Germline loops: CDR1 KGHDR, CDR2 SFDVKD. V lost 7 bases to trimming and J lost 2 bases; unmatched junction nucleotides: 5. The CDR3 is 14 amino acids.